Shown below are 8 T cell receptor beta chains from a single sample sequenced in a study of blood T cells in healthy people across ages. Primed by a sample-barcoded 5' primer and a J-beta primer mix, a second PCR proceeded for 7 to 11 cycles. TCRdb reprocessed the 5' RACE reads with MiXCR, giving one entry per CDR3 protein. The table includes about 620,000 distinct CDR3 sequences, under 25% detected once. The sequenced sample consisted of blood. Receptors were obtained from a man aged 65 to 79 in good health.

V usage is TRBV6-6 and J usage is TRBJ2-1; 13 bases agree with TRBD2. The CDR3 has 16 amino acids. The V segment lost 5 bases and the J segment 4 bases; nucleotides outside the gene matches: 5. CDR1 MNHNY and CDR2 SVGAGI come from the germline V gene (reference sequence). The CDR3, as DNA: TGTGCCAGCAGTCACGGGACTAGCGGGGCGTACAATGAGCAGTTCTTC. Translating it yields CASSHGTSGAYNEQFF.

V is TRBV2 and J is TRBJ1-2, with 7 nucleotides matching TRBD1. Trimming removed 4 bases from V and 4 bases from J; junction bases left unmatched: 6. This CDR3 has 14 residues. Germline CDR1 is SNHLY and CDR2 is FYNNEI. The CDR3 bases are TGTGCCAGCAGTGGACAGGGAGGGGTCTATGGCTACACCTTC. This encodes CASSGQGGVYGYTF.

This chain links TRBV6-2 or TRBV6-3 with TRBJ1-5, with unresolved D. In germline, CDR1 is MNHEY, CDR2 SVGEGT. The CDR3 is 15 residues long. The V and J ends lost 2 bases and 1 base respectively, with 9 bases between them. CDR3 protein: CASSYGPGSNQPQHF. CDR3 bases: TGTGCCAGCAGTTACGGCCCCGGGAGCAATCAGCCCCAGCATTTT.

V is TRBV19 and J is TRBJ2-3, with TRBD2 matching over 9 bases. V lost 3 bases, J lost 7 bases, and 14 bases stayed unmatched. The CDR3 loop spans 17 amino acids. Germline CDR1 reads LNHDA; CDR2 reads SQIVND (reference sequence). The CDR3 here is CASSIGGGAGGGNTQYF. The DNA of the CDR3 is TGTGCCAGTAGTATTGGAGGCGGAGCGGGAGGTGGCAATACGCAGTATTTT.

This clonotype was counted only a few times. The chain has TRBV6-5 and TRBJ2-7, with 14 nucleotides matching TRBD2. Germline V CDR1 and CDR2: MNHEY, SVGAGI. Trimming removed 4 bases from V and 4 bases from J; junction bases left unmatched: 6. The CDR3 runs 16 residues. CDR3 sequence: CASSFPGLAGVYEQYF. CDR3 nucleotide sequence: TGTGCCAGCAGTTTTCCGGGACTAGCGGGAGTGTACGAGCAGTACTTC.

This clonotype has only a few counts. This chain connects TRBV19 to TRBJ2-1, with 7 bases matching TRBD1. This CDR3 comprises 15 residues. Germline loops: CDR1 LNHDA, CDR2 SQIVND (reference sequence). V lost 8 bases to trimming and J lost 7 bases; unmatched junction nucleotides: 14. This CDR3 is CASGNLRGRRNEQFF. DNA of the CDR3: TGTGCCAGTGGTAATTTAAGGGGGCGAAGGAATGAGCAGTTCTTC.

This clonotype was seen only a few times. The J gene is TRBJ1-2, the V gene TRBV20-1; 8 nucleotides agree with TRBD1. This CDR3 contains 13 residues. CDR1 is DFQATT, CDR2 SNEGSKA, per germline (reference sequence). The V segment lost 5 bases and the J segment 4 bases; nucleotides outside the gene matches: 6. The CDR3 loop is CSAETGESYGYTF. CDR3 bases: TGCAGTGCTGAGACAGGGGAGTCCTATGGCTACACCTTC.

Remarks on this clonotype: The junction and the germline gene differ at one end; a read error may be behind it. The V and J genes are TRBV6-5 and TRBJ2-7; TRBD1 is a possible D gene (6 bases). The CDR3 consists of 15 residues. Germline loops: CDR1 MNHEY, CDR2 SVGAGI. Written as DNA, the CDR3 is TGTGCCACCAGTTACTTTGGACAGCCCACCTACGAGCAGTACTTC. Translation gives CATSYFGQPTYEQYF.